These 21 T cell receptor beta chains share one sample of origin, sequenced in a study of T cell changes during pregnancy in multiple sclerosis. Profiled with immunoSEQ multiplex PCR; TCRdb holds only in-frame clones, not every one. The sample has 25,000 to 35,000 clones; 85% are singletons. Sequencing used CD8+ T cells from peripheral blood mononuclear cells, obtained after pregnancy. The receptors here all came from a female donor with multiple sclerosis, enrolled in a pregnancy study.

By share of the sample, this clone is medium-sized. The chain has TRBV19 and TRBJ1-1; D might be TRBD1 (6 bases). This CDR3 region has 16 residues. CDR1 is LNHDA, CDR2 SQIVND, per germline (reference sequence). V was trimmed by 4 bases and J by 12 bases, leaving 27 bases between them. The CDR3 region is CASSRSLAGGEFWTFF. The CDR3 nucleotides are TGTGCCAGTAGTAGAAGTCTCGCGGGGGGCGAGTTCTGGACTTTCTTT.

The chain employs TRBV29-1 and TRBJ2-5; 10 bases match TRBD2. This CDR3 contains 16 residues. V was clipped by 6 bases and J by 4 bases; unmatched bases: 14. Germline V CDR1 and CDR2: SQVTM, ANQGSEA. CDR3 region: CSVLGLAEQVGETQYF. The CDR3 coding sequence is TGCAGCGTCCTAGGACTAGCGGAGCAGGTGGGAGAGACCCAGTACTTC.

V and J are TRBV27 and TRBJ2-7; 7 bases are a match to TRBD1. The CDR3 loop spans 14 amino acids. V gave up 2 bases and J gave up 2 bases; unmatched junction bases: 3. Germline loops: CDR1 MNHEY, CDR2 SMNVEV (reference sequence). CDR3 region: CASSLRGQPYEQYF. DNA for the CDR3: TGTGCCAGCAGTTTACGGGGACAGCCCTACGAGCAGTACTTC.

CDR3 DNA: TGCGCCAGCAGCCTAACAGTTGCGAACACTGAAGCTTTCTTT. This sequence encodes CASSLTVANTEAFF. The chain combines TRBV4-1 with TRBJ1-1, with D unclear. Trimming shortened V by 4 bases and J by 1 base, and 10 bases separated the two germline ends. The length of the CDR3 is 14 residues. CDR1 and CDR2 from the germline V gene are MGHRA and YSYEKL.

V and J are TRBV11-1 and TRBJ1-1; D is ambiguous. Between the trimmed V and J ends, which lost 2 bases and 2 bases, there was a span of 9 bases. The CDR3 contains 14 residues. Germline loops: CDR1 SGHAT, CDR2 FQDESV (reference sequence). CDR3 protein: CASSLSNFNTEAFF. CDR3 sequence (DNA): TGTGCCAGCAGCTTAAGTAACTTCAACACTGAAGCTTTCTTT. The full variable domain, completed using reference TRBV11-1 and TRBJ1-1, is EAEVAQSPRYKITEKSQAVAFWCDPISGHATLYWYRQILGQGPELLVQFQDESVVDDSQLPKDRFSAERLKGVDSTLKIQPAELGDSAMYLCASSLSNFNTEAFFGQGTRLTVV.

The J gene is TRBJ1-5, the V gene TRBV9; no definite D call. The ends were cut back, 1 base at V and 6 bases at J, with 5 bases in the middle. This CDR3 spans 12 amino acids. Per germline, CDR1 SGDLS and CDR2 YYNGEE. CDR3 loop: CASSVISQPQHF. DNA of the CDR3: TGTGCCAGCAGCGTAATATCTCAGCCCCAGCATTTT. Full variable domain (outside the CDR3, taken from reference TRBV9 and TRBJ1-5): DSGVTQTPKHLITATGQRVTLRCSPRSGDLSVYWYQQSLDQGLQFLIQYYNGEERAKGNILERFSAQQFPDLHSELNLSSLELGDSALYFCASSVISQPQHFGDGTRLSIL.

The CDR3 DNA follows: TGTGCCAGCAGCCAAGGGCGGGTGATCTCTGGAAACACCATATATTTT. Protein: CASSQGRVISGNTIYF. The chain employs TRBV13 and TRBJ1-3, with D uncertain. Germline V gene lookup returns CDR1 PRHDT and CDR2 FYEKMQ (reference sequence). Trimming removed 5 bases from V and 0 bases from J, with 14 bases in between. The CDR3 totals 16 residues.

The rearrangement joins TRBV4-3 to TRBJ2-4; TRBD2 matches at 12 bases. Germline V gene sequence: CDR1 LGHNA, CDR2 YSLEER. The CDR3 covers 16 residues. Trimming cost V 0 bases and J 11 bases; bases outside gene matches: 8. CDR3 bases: TGCGCCAGCAGCCAAGATAACCTAGCGGGGGGGCTGGTTCAGTACTTC. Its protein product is CASSQDNLAGGLVQYF.

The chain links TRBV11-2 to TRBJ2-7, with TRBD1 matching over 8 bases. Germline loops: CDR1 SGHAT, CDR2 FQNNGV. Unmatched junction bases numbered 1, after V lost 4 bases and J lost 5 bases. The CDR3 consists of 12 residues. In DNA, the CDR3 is TGTGCCAGCAGCTCGGACAGGGACGAGCAGTACTTC. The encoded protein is CASSSDRDEQYF.

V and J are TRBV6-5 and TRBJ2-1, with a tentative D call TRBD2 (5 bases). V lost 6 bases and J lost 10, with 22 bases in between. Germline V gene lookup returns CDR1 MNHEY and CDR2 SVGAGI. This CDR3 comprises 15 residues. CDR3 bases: TGTGCCAGCAGCCTAGCCCAAGCACCAATACGGGAGCAGTTCTTC. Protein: CASSLAQAPIREQFF.

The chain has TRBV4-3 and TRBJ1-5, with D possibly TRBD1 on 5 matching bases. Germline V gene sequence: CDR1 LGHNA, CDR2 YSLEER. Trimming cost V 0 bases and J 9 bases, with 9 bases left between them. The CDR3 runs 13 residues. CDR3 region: CASSQDRGAPQHF. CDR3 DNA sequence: TGCGCCAGCAGCCAAGATAGGGGTGCGCCCCAGCATTTT.

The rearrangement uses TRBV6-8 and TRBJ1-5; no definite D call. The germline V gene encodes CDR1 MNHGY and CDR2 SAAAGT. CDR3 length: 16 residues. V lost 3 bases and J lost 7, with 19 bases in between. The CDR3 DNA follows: TGTGCCAGCAGTTATCCGGGTCCGTTCATACCACAGCCCCAGCATTTT. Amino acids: CASSYPGPFIPQPQHF.

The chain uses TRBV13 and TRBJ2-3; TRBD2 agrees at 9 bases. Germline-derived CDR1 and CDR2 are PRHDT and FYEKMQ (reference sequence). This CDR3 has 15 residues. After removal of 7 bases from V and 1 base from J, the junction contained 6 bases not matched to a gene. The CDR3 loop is CASNLAGSRTDTQYF. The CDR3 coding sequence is TGTGCCAGCAACCTAGCGGGGTCGCGCACAGATACGCAGTATTTT.

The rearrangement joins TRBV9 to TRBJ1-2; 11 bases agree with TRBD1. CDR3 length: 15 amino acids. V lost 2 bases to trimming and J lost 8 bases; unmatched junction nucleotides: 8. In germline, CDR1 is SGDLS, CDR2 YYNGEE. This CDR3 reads CASSVFGQGAGGYTF. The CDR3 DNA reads TGTGCCAGCAGCGTTTTCGGACAGGGGGCGGGGGGCTACACCTTC.

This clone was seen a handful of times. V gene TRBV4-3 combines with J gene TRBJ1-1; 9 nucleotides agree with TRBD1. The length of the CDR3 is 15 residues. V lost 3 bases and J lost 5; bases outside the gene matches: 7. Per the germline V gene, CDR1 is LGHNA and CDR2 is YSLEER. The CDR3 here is CASSQDRDRVTEAFF. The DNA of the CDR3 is TGCGCCAGCAGCCAGGACCGGGACAGGGTTACTGAAGCTTTCTTT.

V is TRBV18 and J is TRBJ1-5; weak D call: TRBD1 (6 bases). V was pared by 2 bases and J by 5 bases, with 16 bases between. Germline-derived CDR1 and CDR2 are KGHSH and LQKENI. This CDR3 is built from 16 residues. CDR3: CASSPESGGWDQPQHF. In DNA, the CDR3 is TGTGCCAGCTCACCAGAAAGTGGGGGCTGGGATCAGCCCCAGCATTTT.

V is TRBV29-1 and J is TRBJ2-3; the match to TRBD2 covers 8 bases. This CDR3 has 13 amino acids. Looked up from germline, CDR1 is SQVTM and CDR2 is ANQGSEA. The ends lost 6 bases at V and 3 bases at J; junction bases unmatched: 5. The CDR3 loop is CSVQAGATDTQYF. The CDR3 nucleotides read TGCAGCGTGCAAGCGGGGGCAACAGATACGCAGTATTTT.

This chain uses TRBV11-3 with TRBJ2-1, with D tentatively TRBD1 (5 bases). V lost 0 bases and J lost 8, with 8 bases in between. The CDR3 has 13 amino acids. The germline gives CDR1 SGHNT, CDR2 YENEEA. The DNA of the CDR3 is TGTGCCAGCAGCTTAGAAATAGGGGATGAGCAGTTCTTC. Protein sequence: CASSLEIGDEQFF. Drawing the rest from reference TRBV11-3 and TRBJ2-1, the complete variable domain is EAGVVQSPRYKIIEKKQPVAFWCNPISGHNTLYWYLQNLGQGPELLIRYENEEAVDDSQLPKDRFSAERLKGVDSTLKIQPAELGDSAVYLCASSLEIGDEQFFGPGTRLTVL.

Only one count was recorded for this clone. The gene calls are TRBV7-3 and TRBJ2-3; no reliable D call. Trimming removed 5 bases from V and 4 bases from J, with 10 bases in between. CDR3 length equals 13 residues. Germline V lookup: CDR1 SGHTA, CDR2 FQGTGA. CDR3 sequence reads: CASSPPYADTQYF. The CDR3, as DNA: TGTGCCAGCAGCCCTCCGTATGCAGATACGCAGTATTTT.

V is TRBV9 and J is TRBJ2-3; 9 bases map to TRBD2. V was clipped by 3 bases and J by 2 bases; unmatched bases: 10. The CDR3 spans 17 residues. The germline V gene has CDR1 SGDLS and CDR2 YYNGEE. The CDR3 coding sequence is TGTGCCAGCAGCGCGGCCCTGGCGGGGGGGATCACAGATACGCAGTATTTT. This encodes CASSAALAGGITDTQYF.

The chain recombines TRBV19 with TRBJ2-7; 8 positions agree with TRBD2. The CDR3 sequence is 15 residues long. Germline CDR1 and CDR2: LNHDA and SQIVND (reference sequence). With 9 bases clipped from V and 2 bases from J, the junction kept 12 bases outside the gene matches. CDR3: CASTPSGGYPYEQYF. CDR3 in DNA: TGTGCCAGCACACCTTCGGGGGGGTACCCCTACGAGCAGTACTTC.